Each of the 5 T cell receptor beta chains below was sequenced from the same sample in a study of T cell changes during pregnancy in multiple sclerosis. Clones were sequenced by immunoSEQ multiplex PCR, and TCRdb holds only the in-frame ones, with some missing. The sample has fewer than 150,000 clones; less than 97% are singletons. This material consisted of peripheral blood, taken after pregnancy. Receptor source: a female donor with multiple sclerosis, enrolled in a pregnancy study.

This chain connects TRBV6-5 to TRBJ1-2, with D maybe TRBD1 (6 bases). The CDR3 loop spans 14 amino acids. V was shortened by 4 bases and J by 3 bases, with 12 bases between the two germline ends. Germline V gene data show CDR1 as MNHEY and CDR2 as SVGAGI. The CDR3 is CASSFTGRDYGYTF. CDR3 DNA sequence: TGTGCCAGCAGTTTCACAGGGAGGGACTATGGCTACACCTTC.

The chain joins TRBV11-2 to TRBJ2-7; 8 bases are shared with TRBD2. The CDR3 is 16 residues long. Germline CDR1 and CDR2: SGHAT and FQNNGV. Trimming removed 7 bases from V and 1 base from J; junction bases left unmatched: 12. The CDR3, as DNA: TGTGCCAGCACCCCCTCTGGCGGGGGGAAGTCCTACGAGCAGTACTTC. It translates to CASTPSGGGKSYEQYF.

This chain connects TRBV5-4 to TRBJ2-5; the D is unclear. Trimming took 2 bases from V and 5 from J, leaving 16 bases between them. The CDR3 is 15 amino acids. From germline, CDR1 is SGHNT and CDR2 YYREEE (reference sequence). Here the CDR3 reads CASSLDEQVGETQYF. The CDR3, as DNA: TGTGCCAGCAGCTTAGACGAGCAGGTTGGGGAGACCCAGTACTTC.

This chain links TRBV9 with TRBJ1-3, with D uncertain. CDR1 and CDR2 from the germline V gene are SGDLS and YYNGEE. Deletions cut 3 bases from V and 0 bases from J, with 10 bases between. The CDR3 loop spans 15 amino acids. This chain's CDR3 is CASSALQTSGNTIYF. DNA for the CDR3: TGTGCCAGCAGCGCCCTACAGACCTCTGGAAACACCATATATTTT.

The chain has TRBV28 and TRBJ2-7; unclear D gene. V shed 3 bases and J shed 5 bases, with 8 bases lying between them. Germline lookup yields CDR1 MDHEN and CDR2 SYDVKM. The CDR3 is made up of 12 amino acids. CDR3 protein: CASSFQFHEQYF. The CDR3 DNA sequence: TGTGCCAGCAGTTTTCAGTTTCACGAGCAGTACTTC.